This TCR beta chain was captured in a study of long-term antiretroviral therapy in people with HIV. Turning to this clone: The antigen is undetermined.

Per the germline V gene, CDR1 is SNHLY and CDR2 is FYNNEI. The CDR3 totals 16 residues. V shed 7 bases, J shed 5 bases, and the junction held 9 bases outside the gene matches. Study findings and constraints: Comparison with controls showed narrower CDR3 length ranges in HIV repertoires. Subsequent to ART, diversity was augmented yet persisted below that of transplant donor controls. Before ART, certain clones expanded, and these dominated the repertoire at all time points. Gathering of blood took place between about 2003 and 2017, possibly under older ART regimens.

The run of the v3.0 immunoSEQ assay was at survey level. Profiling relied on immunoSEQ multiplex PCR, and the TCRdb table lists in-frame clones only, not all of them. The profile shows roughly 36,000 clones, about four fifths of them singletons. Sequencing was performed on unsorted PBMCs, taken 0.4 years before starting antiretroviral therapy. The clonotype comes from a man in his late teens or twenties with HIV. The J gene is TRBJ2-3, the V gene TRBV2, with 13 nucleotides matching TRBD2. This chain's CDR3 is CASKAGTSGMLDTQYF. CDR3 nucleotides: TGTGCCAGCAAGGCCGGGACTAGCGGGATGTTAGATACGCAGTATTTT. Combining the CDR3 with reference TRBV2 and TRBJ2-3 gives the whole variable domain EPEVTQTPSHQVTQMGQEVILRCVPISNHLYFYWYRQILGQKVEFLVSFYNNEISEKSEIFDDQFSVERPDGSNFTLKIRSTKLEDSAMYFCASKAGTSGMLDTQYFGPGTRLTVL.